This TCR beta chain was recovered during a study of radiotherapy plus CTLA-4 blockade in lung cancer (dated by TCRdb to 2016 to 2019). With respect to the entire study: Among enrolled patients, 15% to 20% had an objective response and around 33% reached disease control.

The full study reports these points: TCR clones derived from tumors expanded in peripheral blood after treatment with radiotherapy and ipilimumab. Increased serum interferon-beta after radiation, together with early dynamic changes in blood T cell clones, were reported to be the strongest predictors of response.

The library relied on the immunoSEQ multiplex PCR assay. TCRdb carries this immuneACCESS record with in-frame sequences only. Its versions omit some clonotypes, under half of them owing to an unresolved V gene in the studies checked, with the rest unexplained. For this sample the table gives some 23,000 clones, of which around 70% were detected only once. The ten largest account for 3.6% of the sample. Concerning this clone: It lacks a known antigen. No base quality values were provided; no much bigger clone lies one nucleotide off.

The study tested focal radiation therapy combined with CTLA-4 blockade (ipilimumab) in patients with chemo-refractory metastatic non-small-cell lung cancer. The CDR1 and CDR2 encoded by the germline V gene are SGHTA and FQGNSA. The CDR3, cysteine through phenylalanine, is 15 amino acids long. Kept here is only the CDR3 DNA, which spans 45 bases and is read in frame from base 1. V loses 1 base of germline sequence and J loses 5 bases, and the interval between the two ends is 14 bases. This material consisted of peripheral blood, taken from a patient treated with radiotherapy plus ipilimumab. In this chain, TRBV7-2 is recombined with TRBJ1-1, with TRBD1 tentatively as D gene (5 bases match). The TCR originated in a human donor with non-small cell lung cancer who had stable disease on radiotherapy plus ipilimumab. The DNA sequence is TGTGCCAGCAGCTTAGGGGGACCCAGTCGGACTGAAGCTTTCTTT. This is translated as CASSLGGPSRTEAFF.